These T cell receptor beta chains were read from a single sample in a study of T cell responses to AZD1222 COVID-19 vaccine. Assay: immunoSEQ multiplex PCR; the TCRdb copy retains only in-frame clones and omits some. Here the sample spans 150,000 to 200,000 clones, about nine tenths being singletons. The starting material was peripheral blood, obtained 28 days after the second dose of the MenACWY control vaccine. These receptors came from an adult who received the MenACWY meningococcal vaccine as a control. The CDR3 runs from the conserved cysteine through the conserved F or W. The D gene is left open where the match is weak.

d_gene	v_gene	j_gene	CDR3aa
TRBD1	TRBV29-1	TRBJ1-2	CSVGVGGVLYGYTF
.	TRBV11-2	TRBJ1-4	CASSPSLSGGEKLFF
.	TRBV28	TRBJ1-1	CASSLRTVMNTEAFF
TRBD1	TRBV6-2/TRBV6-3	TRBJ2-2	CASSPDRAPNTGELFF
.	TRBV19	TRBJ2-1	CASSMFAGYNEQFF
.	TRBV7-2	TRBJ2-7	CASSVTGYEQYF
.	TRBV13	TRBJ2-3	CASSSRGGNTQYF
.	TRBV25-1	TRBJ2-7	CASSPNLAWAYEQYF
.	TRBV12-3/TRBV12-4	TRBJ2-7	CASSLDGGHEQYF
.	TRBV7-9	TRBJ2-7	CASSPYWTGQYF
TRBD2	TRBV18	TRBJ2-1	CASSPGLADSSYNEQFF
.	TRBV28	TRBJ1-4	CASRLSGGNEKLFF
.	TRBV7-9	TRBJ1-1	CASSLEAAEAFF
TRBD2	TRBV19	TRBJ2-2	CASRTTGTRVTGELFF
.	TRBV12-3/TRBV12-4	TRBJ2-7	CASSFSSEQYF
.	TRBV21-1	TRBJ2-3	CASSPSRQGATDTQYF
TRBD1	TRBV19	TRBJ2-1	CASSERQGVYNEQFF
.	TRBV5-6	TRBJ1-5	CASSAGTHQPQHF
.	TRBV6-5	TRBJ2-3	CASRRDWGPTAQYF
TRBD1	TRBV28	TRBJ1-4	CASSVDRGETNEKLFF
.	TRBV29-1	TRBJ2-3	CSVESGPGAGADTQYF
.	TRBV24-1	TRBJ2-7	CATKRGLGLEQYF
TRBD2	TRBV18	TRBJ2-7	CASSHSAGTSGRREYF
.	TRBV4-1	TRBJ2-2	CASSHGWEVGTGELFF
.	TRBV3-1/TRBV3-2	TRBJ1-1	CASRLQLNTEAFF
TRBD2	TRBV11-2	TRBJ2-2	CASRREAGELFF
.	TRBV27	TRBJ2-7	CATSRGGTDPYEQYF
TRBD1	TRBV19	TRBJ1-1	CASSTSPGTGGRGTEAFF
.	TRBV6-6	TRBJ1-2	CAESSGTEGRGYTF
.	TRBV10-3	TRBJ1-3	CAIRDRNVGNTIYF
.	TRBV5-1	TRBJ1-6	CASRGLSEGIPLHF
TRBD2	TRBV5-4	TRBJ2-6	CASSLGGTRTGANVLTF